This T cell receptor (beta chain) is from a study of T cell repertoires in cytomegalovirus infection. Overall study context: Researchers turned to recently identified HLA-C-restricted CMV epitopes as well as well-studied HLA-B-restricted ones. Study conclusions and caveats: The study identified carriers of CMV plus the relevant HLA from cumulative public TCR beta family frequency. In two of eight donors, the top clonotype was HLA-C-restricted CMV-specific.

TCRdb reprocessed the reads with MiXCR, giving one entry per CDR3 protein. The sample consists of about 480,000 distinct CDR3 sequences, 25% to 35% of them appearing once. The germline V gene encodes CDR1 KGHDR and CDR2 SFDVKD. The V and J ends lost 7 bases and 0 bases respectively, with 13 bases between them. This CDR3 comprises 15 residues. There are a few counts of this clonotype. Its cognate antigen is unknown. The TCR originated in a human donor in good health (CMV status not recorded). Some clones in this sample may be carry-over from other donors' samples. The material sequenced was cultured PBMCs, taken from culture after CMV antigen stimulation. The J gene is TRBJ2-3, the V gene TRBV24-1; possibly TRBD1 for D (6 bases). The CDR3 sequence: CATSDRTLSTDTQYF. CDR3 DNA: TGTGCCACCAGCGACAGGACTCTTAGCACAGATACGCAGTATTTT.